This is a list of T cell receptor beta chains from one sample in a study of regulatory T cells in long-lasting Graves disease. TCRdb reprocessed the multiplex PCR reads with MiXCR, giving one entry per CDR3 protein. The table records about 310,000 distinct CDR3 sequences, roughly a fifth of them present only once. This material consisted of peripheral blood mononuclear cells (PBMCs), taken when the disease was refractory, from a patient treated with antithyroid drugs. These receptors were taken from a female donor with Graves disease. Both conserved end residues are part of each CDR3. The D gene is left open where the match is weak. Part of the rows lack a size; the others show once, few, many or a class for expanded clones.

v_gene,abundance,j_gene,d_gene,CDR3aa,CDR3nt
TRBV7-3,-,TRBJ2-1,-,CASSLTTNPRGLYNEQFF,TGTGCCAGCAGCTTAACCACCAACCCCCGTGGATTATACAATGAGCAGTTCTTC
TRBV9,-,TRBJ2-5,TRBD1,CASSEEQGVETQYF,TGTGCCAGCAGCGAAGAACAGGGGGTGGAGACCCAGTACTTC
TRBV7-2,few,TRBJ1-2,TRBD1,CASSLLGGLTPYGYTF,TGTGCCAGCAGCTTGCTAGGGGGCCTTACACCTTATGGCTACACCTTC
TRBV4-3,few,TRBJ2-7,-,CASSQAGGHEQYF,TGCGCCAGCAGCCAAGCTGGAGGCCACGAGCAGTACTTC
TRBV28,many,TRBJ1-6,TRBD1,CASSFSGQGISELDSPLHF,TGTGCCAGCAGTTTCTCGGGACAGGGCATTTCAGAGTTAGACTCACCCCTCCACTTT
TRBV9,many,TRBJ1-1,-,CASSQTPSVNTEAFF,TGTGCCAGCAGCCAAACCCCCAGCGTGAACACTGAAGCTTTCTTT
TRBV20-1,-,TRBJ2-7,-,CSARDQMGTFKGPPYEQYF,TGCAGTGCTAGAGATCAAATGGGGACATTCAAGGGCCCCCCTTACGAGCAGTACTTC
TRBV27,few,TRBJ1-6,TRBD1,CASSRDRGTLHF,TGTGCCAGCAGTAGAGACAGGGGGACCCTCCACTTT
TRBV24-1,-,TRBJ1-5,-,CAASDPRTNQPQHF,TGTGCCGCCAGTGACCCCCGGACAAATCAGCCCCAGCATTTT
TRBV12-3/TRBV12-4,many,TRBJ1-5,TRBD1,CASSLTDRENQPQHF,TGTGCCAGCAGTTTAACGGACAGGGAAAATCAGCCCCAGCATTTT
TRBV6-1,many,TRBJ1-2,TRBD1,CASSDYRGPYGYTF,TGTGCCAGCAGTGACTACAGGGGGCCCTATGGCTACACCTTC
TRBV10-3,many,TRBJ2-5,TRBD1,CAIGQGLETQYF,TGTGCCATCGGACAGGGGTTAGAGACCCAGTACTTC
TRBV18,few,TRBJ1-5,-,CASSPVGQPQHF,TGTGCCAGCTCACCCGTCGGGCAGCCCCAGCATTTT
TRBV4-3,-,TRBJ2-1,TRBD2,CASSPSGRGIYNEQFF,TGCGCCAGCAGCCCTAGCGGGAGAGGGATTTACAATGAGCAGTTCTTC
TRBV11-3,few,TRBJ2-1,TRBD1,CASSPGTGGIYNEQFF,TGTGCCAGCAGTCCGGGGACAGGGGGGATCTACAATGAGCAGTTCTTC
TRBV27,few,TRBJ2-2,TRBD2,CASTENPGGTGELFF,TGTGCCAGCACCGAAAACCCGGGGGGAACCGGGGAGCTGTTTTTT
TRBV6-1,few,TRBJ2-3,TRBD1,CASSLDRGTDTQYF,TGTGCCAGCAGTCTCGACAGGGGCACAGATACGCAGTATTTT
TRBV28,few,TRBJ2-2,TRBD1,CASSRSISQGVNTGELFF,TGTGCCAGCAGCCGCTCCATATCACAGGGGGTGAACACCGGGGAGCTGTTTTTT
TRBV7-2,few,TRBJ1-1,-,CASSLAGSGFEAFF,TGTGCCAGCAGCTTAGCGGGCAGCGGTTTTGAAGCTTTCTTT
TRBV29-1,-,TRBJ2-7,TRBD2,CSVIGGRNKDYEQYF,TGCAGCGTTATAGGCGGGAGGAACAAGGACTACGAGCAGTACTTC
TRBV29-1,many,TRBJ1-2,-,CSVDPEDFYGYTF,TGCAGCGTTGATCCTGAGGATTTCTATGGCTACACCTTC
TRBV5-5,-,TRBJ2-1,-,CASSLGQFF,TGTGCCAGCAGCTTGGGACAGTTCTTC
TRBV20-1,-,TRBJ1-2,-,CSARDRQEAGYTF,TGCAGTGCTAGAGATCGACAGGAGGCTGGCTACACCTTC
TRBV3-1,-,TRBJ2-2,-,CASRLREVAAQNTGELFF,TGTGCCAGCAGACTTCGTGAGGTGGCAGCCCAGAACACCGGGGAGCTGTTTTTT
TRBV28,many,TRBJ2-7,-,CASSFSQGYPYEQYF,TGTGCCAGCAGTTTCTCCCAAGGGTACCCCTACGAGCAGTACTTC
TRBV7-9,-,TRBJ2-6,TRBD1,CASSLGWTGVSGANVLTF,TGTGCCAGCAGCTTAGGCTGGACAGGGGTCTCTGGGGCCAACGTCCTGACTTTC
TRBV9,-,TRBJ1-2,TRBD1,CASSEEGTGVFGYTF,TGTGCCAGCAGCGAAGAGGGGACAGGGGTATTTGGCTACACCTTC
TRBV6-1,few,TRBJ2-7,TRBD1,CASRALQGASEQYF,TGTGCCAGCAGGGCCCTACAGGGGGCCTCCGAGCAGTACTTC
TRBV11-1,many,TRBJ2-7,TRBD1,CASSLETGFHYEQYF,TGTGCCAGCAGCTTAGAGACAGGGTTTCACTACGAGCAGTACTTC
TRBV6-6,few,TRBJ2-7,-,CASSYSGKSSYEQYF,TGTGCCAGCAGTTACTCGGGGAAGAGCTCCTACGAGCAGTACTTC
TRBV4-3,-,TRBJ2-3,TRBD2,CASSQAGGDADTQYF,TGCGCCAGCAGCCAGGCTGGGGGGGATGCAGATACGCAGTATTTT
TRBV12-3/TRBV12-4,once,TRBJ2-1,-,CASSSIRDWNNEQFF,TGTGCCAGCAGTTCAATCCGGGACTGGAACAATGAGCAGTTCTTC
TRBV30,-,TRBJ2-2,-,CAWRVDGRNTGELFF,TGTGCCTGGAGGGTGGACGGGAGAAACACCGGGGAGCTGTTTTTT
TRBV7-2,many,TRBJ2-5,-,CASSLDFGDSETQYF,TGTGCCAGCAGCTTAGACTTCGGGGATTCAGAGACCCAGTACTTC
TRBV7-9,-,TRBJ1-1,-,CASSLHVEAFF,TGTGCCAGCAGCTTACATGTTGAAGCTTTCTTT